What follows describes a single T cell receptor beta chain. Its target is unknown. This sample was taken from a study of siplizumab effects on memory and regulatory T cells. V lost 1 base and J lost 0, with 8 bases in between. The CDR3 has 15 residues. CDR1 and CDR2 from the germline V gene are SNHLY and FYNNEI. For every sample, about 10^5 TCR templates were assayed. Libraries were prepared by immunoSEQ multiplex PCR; TCRdb keeps only in-frame clonotypes and omits some of them. The repertoire holds 85,000 to 120,000 clones, approximately 90% seen once, with 0.9% to 1.4% in the top ten. Findings and limits, study-wide: Researchers did not confirm the suppressive function of proliferating Tregs from siplizumab cultures. There appeared to be greater diversity in naive T cells than in memory cells, and naive T cells seemed major contributors to the alloresponse.

This sequence joins TRBV2 and TRBJ2-3; no clear D gene. This sequence originates from a human donor in good health. The sample consisted of CD4+ T cells sorted from blood. The CDR3 nucleotides read TGTGCCAGCAGTGAAGTCAGGATAAGCACAGATACGCAGTATTTT. Amino acid sequence: CASSEVRISTDTQYF.